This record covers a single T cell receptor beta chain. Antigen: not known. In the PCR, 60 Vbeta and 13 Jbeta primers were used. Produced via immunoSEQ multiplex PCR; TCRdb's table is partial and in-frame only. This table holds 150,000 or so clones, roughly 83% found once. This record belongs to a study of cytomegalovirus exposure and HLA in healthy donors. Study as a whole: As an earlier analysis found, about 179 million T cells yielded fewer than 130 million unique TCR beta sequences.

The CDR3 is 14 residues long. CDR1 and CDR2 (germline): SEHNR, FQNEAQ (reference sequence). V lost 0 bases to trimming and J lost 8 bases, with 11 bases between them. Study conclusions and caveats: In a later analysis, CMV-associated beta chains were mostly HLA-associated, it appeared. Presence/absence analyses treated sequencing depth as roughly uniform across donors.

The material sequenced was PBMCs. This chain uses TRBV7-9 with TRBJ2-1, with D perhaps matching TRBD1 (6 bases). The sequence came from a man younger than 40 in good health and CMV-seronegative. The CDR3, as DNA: TGTGCCAGCAGCTTAGCGGGCACAGGGTATGAGCAGTTCTTC. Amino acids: CASSLAGTGYEQFF. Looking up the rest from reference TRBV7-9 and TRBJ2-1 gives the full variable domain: DTGVSQNPRHKITKRGQNVTFRCDPISEHNRLYWYRQTLGQGPEFLTYFQNEAQLEKSRLLSDRFSAERPKGSFSTLEIQRTEQGDSAMYLCASSLAGTGYEQFFGPGTRLTVL.